Below are 2 T cell receptor beta chains sequenced from a single sample in a study of identical twins. Using its own MiXCR run on the 5' RACE reads, TCRdb lists one record per CDR3 protein. The table lists 1.5 million to 2 million distinct CDR3 sequences, roughly a third of them singletons. The sequenced sample consisted of cord blood. These TCRs come from a newborn girl in good health.

There are a few counts of this clonotype. The chain links TRBV20-1 to TRBJ2-3; TRBD2 agrees at 10 bases. The germline CDR1 and CDR2 sequences are DFQATT and SNEGSKA (reference sequence). This CDR3 spans 15 amino acids. The J segment lost 2 bases and the V segment lost 2 bases, leaving 4 bases of the junction unmatched. CDR3 sequence (DNA): TGCAGTGCTAGATATCTAGCGGGAGTCACAGATACGCAGTATTTT. It translates to CSARYLAGVTDTQYF.

In its sample, this clonotype was seen once. A much larger clone differs from this one at a single base, so this may be a read error. V and J are TRBV4-2 and TRBJ2-3; 10 bases fit TRBD1. Germline values: CDR1 LGHNA, CDR2 YNFKEQ. This CDR3 contains 16 residues. Here the CDR3 DNA reads TGTGCCAGCAGCCAAGTCTGGACAGGGGGTACAGATGCGCAGTATTTT. Its protein is CASSQVWTGGTDAQYF.